The clone carrying this T cell receptor (beta chain) has a single count. No antigen is known for it. One end of the junction is discordant with germline, which a read error may explain. This CDR3 has 15 residues. CDR1 SGHRS and CDR2 YFSETQ come from the germline V gene. These data originate in a study of T cells in Graves' hyperthyroidism and ophthalmopathy. Study-wide background: It was at initial diagnosis, before any treatment, that peripheral blood was collected. Study results and limitations: Ophthalmopathy prediction by the model preceded onset by a median roughly 6.3 months.

The investigators amplified TCR beta CDR3 regions from RNA transcripts. Initially, a first-round RT-PCR of the TCR CDR3 employed the HTBI primer set. TCRdb re-derived calls from the multiplex PCR reads in MiXCR, one entry per CDR3 protein. The sample includes about 720,000 distinct CDR3 sequences, over 15% of them seen just once. Each diagnosis was grounded in clinical symptoms, serum thyroxine and TRAb, thyroid ultrasound, and orbital computed tomography. First hyperthyroidism diagnosis is when the blood sample was obtained, before any ophthalmopathy symptoms. The sequenced sample was blood. This clonotype originated in a woman between 45 and 65 years old with Graves' hyperthyroidism that later progressed to Graves' ophthalmopathy. The V call is TRBV5-1, the J call TRBJ2-1, with TRBD1 matching 12 bases. CDR3 loop: CASTLGQGAKNEQFF. The CDR3 DNA reads as TGCGCCAGCACCTTGGGACAGGGGGCGAAGAATGAGCAGTTCTTC.